What follows describes a single T cell receptor beta chain. The sample comes from a study of CD8 T cells in Susac syndrome. This CDR3 is built from 15 residues. The J segment lost 4 bases and the V segment lost 5 bases, leaving 5 bases of the junction unmatched. Germline values: CDR1 MNHEY, CDR2 SMNVEV (reference sequence). When the RNA was reverse transcribed, random hexamers were used with an input of roughly 0.5 to 1 ug. TCRdb itself ran the immunoSEQ multiplex PCR reads through MiXCR, one entry per CDR3 protein. This table has about 100,000 distinct CDR3 sequences, approximately 95% appearing once.

The rearrangement uses TRBV27 and TRBJ2-3; 11 bases are shared with TRBD2. The sequence was obtained from a human donor with Susac syndrome. The sample consisted of CD8+ T cells from PBMCs. CDR3 residues: CASSPTSGSPDTQYF. The CDR3 nucleotides read TGTGCCAGCAGTCCAACTAGCGGGAGCCCAGATACGCAGTATTTT.